This T cell receptor (beta chain) was observed in a study of blood T cell repertoires in COVID-19. The wider study: Both acute and convalescent COVID-19 samples were obtained from the United States, Italy and Spain. The cDNA or gDNA used as material had been derived from T cells, B-cell-depleted T cells, or PBMCs.

V gave up 5 bases and J gave up 9 bases; unmatched junction bases: 15. CDR3 length: 15 residues. Germline V CDR1 and CDR2: MNHEY, SVGEGT. Source study methods: Amplification of reference gene primers provided the estimated nucleated cell counts. Data came from immunoSEQ multiplex PCR; TCRdb stores just in-frame clones and leaves some out. D and trimming come from the DNA, and the V and J calls and clone size come from that table. This sample has 45,000 to 65,000 clones, with around 92% found just once. The TCR comes from a human donor in a cohort sampled during active COVID-19. The material sequenced was peripheral blood. The rearrangement uses TRBV6-2 or TRBV6-3 and TRBJ1-1; TRBD1 matches 7 bases. The CDR3 sequence: CASSQPGTEPIQAFF. The CDR3 DNA is TGTGCCAGCAGTCAACCTGGGACAGAGCCGATTCAAGCTTTCTTT.